The rows below give T cell receptor beta chains drawn from one sample of a study of blood T cell repertoires in COVID-19. Assay used: immunoSEQ multiplex PCR; TCRdb lists only in-frame clones, some missing. The repertoire has a few hundred thousand clones, around 84% of them found once; the top ten carry roughly 4.5%. The sequencing sample was made of PBMCs or T cells enriched from blood (not recorded which). The source is a man between 25 and 39 years old with acute COVID-19. Both conserved end residues are part of each CDR3. The order of the fields is D gene, clone size, J gene, V gene, CDR3 DNA, CDR3 protein. D genes are given only for firm matches. Clone size is given for some rows only: seen once, a few or many times, or a class if the clone is expanded.

TRBD2 | NA | TRBJ2-5 | TRBV28 | TGTGCCAGCAGTTTGTTAAGCGGGGGGGAAGAGACCCAGTACTTC | CASSLLSGGEETQYF
NA | NA | TRBJ2-7 | TRBV27 | TGTGCCAGCAGTCCCCCCGGGGGTCGGCACGAGCAGTACTTC | CASSPPGGRHEQYF
NA | NA | TRBJ2-3 | TRBV2 | TGCGCCTCCGGAGCAGATACGCAGTATTTT | CASGADTQYF
TRBD2 | NA | TRBJ2-2 | TRBV11-2 | TGTGCCAGCAGCCCCGTACGGGGGGGGCTGTTTTTT | CASSPVRGGLFF
NA | NA | TRBJ1-6 | TRBV2 | TGTGCCAGCAGTGAGGTACTTCCCGAGAGCGCCTATAATTCACCCCTCCACTTT | CASSEVLPESAYNSPLHF
NA | few | TRBJ1-2 | TRBV2 | TGTGCCAGCAGTAAACAGGTGGGGTATGGCTACACCTTC | CASSKQVGYGYTF
TRBD1 | NA | TRBJ2-1 | TRBV10-2 | TGCGCCAGCAGGGGACAGGGGTGGGGTGAGCAGTTCTTC | CASRGQGWGEQFF
NA | NA | TRBJ1-4 | TRBV9 | TGTGCCAGCAGCGTAGGGGGCCGGGCCATAAATGAAAAACTGTTTTTT | CASSVGGRAINEKLFF
TRBD1 | NA | TRBJ2-1 | TRBV7-9 | TGTGCCAGCAGCTTAGCGTTTGGGACAGGGTCCTCCTACAATGAGCAGTTCTTC | CASSLAFGTGSSYNEQFF
NA | few | TRBJ1-6 | TRBV27 | TGTGCCAGCAGTCCCTCCAGGATCTCCTATAATTCACCCCTCCACTTT | CASSPSRISYNSPLHF
TRBD1 | NA | TRBJ2-1 | TRBV27 | TGTGCCAGCAGCGGACAGGGTGTATACAATGAGCAGTTCTTC | CASSGQGVYNEQFF
NA | NA | TRBJ2-3 | TRBV9 | TGTGCCAGCAGCGTAGAGCAGCGGAGCACAGATACGCAGTATTTT | CASSVEQRSTDTQYF
NA | few | TRBJ1-1 | TRBV10-2 | TGCGCCAGCGCGTTAGGGAGCGCAATAAGTGGCACTGAAGCTTTCTTT | CASALGSAISGTEAFF
NA | NA | TRBJ1-6 | TRBV7-2 | TGTGCCAGCAGCTCGCGGGTACGGTTTTGGGGGGATAATTCACCCCTCCACTTT | CASSSRVRFWGDNSPLHF
NA | NA | TRBJ1-1 | TRBV9 | TGTGCCAGCAGCGTAGGTCACAGGGTGAGCACTGAAGCTTTCTTT | CASSVGHRVSTEAFF
TRBD1 | few | TRBJ1-1 | TRBV12-3/TRBV12-4 | TGTGCCAGCAGCCTGACAGGGCGCACTGAAGCTTTCTTT | CASSLTGRTEAFF
NA | NA | TRBJ2-7 | TRBV11-3 | TGTGCCAGCAGTACAAAGGGGTCCCGGGTACAGCAGTACTTC | CASSTKGSRVQQYF
TRBD1 | NA | TRBJ2-7 | TRBV6-5 | TGTGCGGGGGAGGGGACAGGGTCATTCGAGCAGTACTTC | CAGEGTGSFEQYF
TRBD1 | NA | TRBJ1-2 | TRBV2 | TGTGCCAGCGCGGGACAGGGGAATGGCTACACCTTC | CASAGQGNGYTF
TRBD1 | NA | TRBJ1-3 | TRBV6-5 | TGTGCCAGCAGGACAGGGACCACTGGAAACACCATATATTTT | CASRTGTTGNTIYF
NA | few | TRBJ1-6 | TRBV27 | TGTGCCAGCAGTTTCGGGGGAGGAAAAGGCTCACCCCTCCACTTT | CASSFGGGKGSPLHF
TRBD1 | once | TRBJ1-4 | TRBV7-9 | TGTGCCAGCAGCCCTAGATTCCCGGGACAGGGCATGGGTGAAAAACTGTTTTTT | CASSPRFPGQGMGEKLFF
TRBD1 | once | TRBJ1-3 | TRBV7-2 | TGTGCCAGCAGCTCCCAGGGACAGGCGGGAAACACCATATATTTT | CASSSQGQAGNTIYF
NA | NA | TRBJ2-5 | TRBV7-3 | TGTGCCAGCAGCAGGGGGAACCAAGAGACCCAGTACTTC | CASSRGNQETQYF
TRBD1 | NA | TRBJ2-5 | TRBV9 | TGTGCCAGCAGCGTCGGAGGGACAGGGGTTGGGGAGACCCAGTACTTC | CASSVGGTGVGETQYF
TRBD1 | NA | TRBJ2-7 | TRBV7-6 | TGTGCCAGCAGCTTAGATGGACAGGGACCCTACGAGCAGTACTTC | CASSLDGQGPYEQYF
NA | NA | TRBJ1-4 | TRBV9 | TGTGCCAGCAGCGTAGCGGAGGGAACACCCAATGAAAAACTGTTTTTT | CASSVAEGTPNEKLFF
NA | NA | TRBJ2-7 | TRBV7-6 | TGTGCCAGCAGCTTAAGCCGGGAAGGCGAGCAGTACTTC | CASSLSREGEQYF